A selection of T cell receptor beta chains follows, all from one sample in a study of cytomegalovirus exposure and HLA in healthy donors. Measured with immunoSEQ multiplex PCR; TCRdb has only the in-frame clones, and not every one. The table includes 150,000 to 200,000 clones, roughly 77% detected once. Sequencing input: PBMCs. All receptors come from a woman aged 45-65 years in good health and CMV-seronegative. Each CDR3 is given with its conserved first and last residue.

V gene,CDR3 protein
TRBV28,CASRPGGGQGYGYTF
TRBV7-7,CASSLAAGGEQFF
TRBV10-3,CAISKYSGTSVDEQFF
TRBV9,CASSVGTGGTEAFF
TRBV7-3,CASSPDPRGWEQFF
TRBV5-1,CASSPGQGSTWTQYF
TRBV5-4,CASSAGQGRNEKLFF
TRBV7-2,CASSLVGGGGGYGYTF
TRBV19,CASSIAQGASDNSPLHF
TRBV6-5,CASSPLGNTIYF
TRBV2,CASRGKYRERVNNEQFF
TRBV19,CASTLGTGGHQPQHF
TRBV27,CASSLLGRSNQPQHF
TRBV28,CASSLNRSGGLFF
TRBV7-3,CASSEGGAGSTEAFF
TRBV25-1,CASSDAGYLGSPLHF